The next 5 T cell receptor beta chains were all read from a single sample in a study of T cells in Graves' hyperthyroidism and ophthalmopathy. The source material, RNA transcripts, was used to amplify TCR beta CDR3 regions. During a first-round RT-PCR of the TCR CDR3, the HTBI primer set was used. A single record per CDR3 protein comes from TCRdb applying MiXCR to the multiplex PCR reads. Of over 500,000 distinct CDR3 sequences listed, 15% to 20% were seen once; the top ten hold 17%. The material sequenced was blood. The receptors were sampled from a woman aged 18 to 35 with Graves' ophthalmopathy.

The table lists this clonotype with a few counts. The rearrangement uses TRBV30 and TRBJ1-2, with 7 bases fitting TRBD1. The CDR3 consists of 13 residues. The germline V gene encodes CDR1 GTSNPN and CDR2 SVGIG (reference sequence). Losses at the gene ends were 3 bases for V and 3 bases for J; bases not matched to a gene: 4. CDR3 DNA sequence: TGTGCCTGGAGCAGGGGGTACGACTATGGCTACACCTTC. Residues: CAWSRGYDYGYTF. The variable domain in full, completed from reference TRBV30 and TRBJ1-2, reads SQTIHQWPATLVQPVGSPLSLECTVEGTSNPNLYWYRQAAGRGLQLLFYSVGIGQISSEVPQNLSASRPQDRQFILSSKKLLLSDSGFYLCAWSRGYDYGYTFGSGTRLTVV.

The chain has TRBV29-1 and TRBJ1-2, with TRBD1 matching over 8 bases. The CDR3 contains 14 residues. Per germline, CDR1 SQVTM and CDR2 ANQGSEA. With V trimmed by 7 bases and J by 6 bases, 13 bases remained unmatched. CDR3 coding DNA: TGCAGCGGTGAGACAGGGGTTGGATTTAATGGCTACACCTTC. This translates into CSGETGVGFNGYTF.

This clonotype was seen more than once but under ten times. This chain uses TRBV9 with TRBJ2-2, with D possibly matching TRBD1 (6 bases). The CDR3 runs to 14 residues. V lost 3 bases, J lost 4 bases, and 10 bases lay in between. Germline loops: CDR1 SGDLS, CDR2 YYNGEE. The chain's CDR3 is CASSARGSTGELFF. The CDR3 DNA reads as TGTGCCAGCAGCGCGAGGGGGAGCACCGGGGAGCTGTTTTTT.

This clonotype was picked up many times. The rearrangement links TRBV20-1 to TRBJ2-5; tentatively, D is TRBD1 (6 bases). The CDR3 runs to 15 residues. CDR1 and CDR2 (germline): DFQATT, SNEGSKA (reference sequence). Trimming cost V 1 base and J 7 bases, with 19 bases left between them. CDR3 bases: TGCAGTGCTAGAGTCCGGACAGTCCCTGACGGGACCCAGTACTTC. Protein product: CSARVRTVPDGTQYF.

There are a few counts of this clonotype. V is TRBV10-3 and J is TRBJ1-6; 10 bases are shared with TRBD1. This CDR3 contains 18 residues. Unmatched junction bases numbered 11, after V lost 2 bases and J lost 7 bases. The V gene's germline CDR1 is ENHRY and CDR2 SYGVKD. CDR3 nucleotide sequence: TGTGCCATCAGTGAGGCGTCGGACAGGGGGTTAAGAAATTCACCCCTCCACTTT. Amino acids: CAISEASDRGLRNSPLHF.